The present TCR beta chain was sequenced within a study of memory CD4+ T cells and cytomegalovirus serostatus (dated by TCRdb to 2018 to 2020). About the investigation overall: The roughly 35 healthy Belgian adults in the cohort included 9 who were CMV seropositive and approximately 25 who were CMV seronegative. CD4+ memory TCRbeta repertoires of a Belgian cohort with known cytomegalovirus serostatus were sequenced in order to replicate a published TCR-based CMV serostatus classifier. Paper-wide results and their limitations: Only CD4+CD45RO+ memory cells were sequenced, in contrast to the original study, which included naive and memory CD4+ and CD8+ populations. Results were interpreted as suggesting that the CMV-associated TCR signature is largely present in the CD4+ memory repertoire. On the Belgian cohort, the classifier based on the original framework reached a median bootstrapped AUC of approximately 0.95, with a 95% CI of 0.76-1.00. Among the roughly 160 previously reported CMV-associated TCRbeta sequences, 67 showed up in the CD4+ memory repertoires, with each one found in between one and five individuals. For predicting CMV serostatus, the median bootstrapped AUC was approximately 0.95 using the original framework and about 0.9 using a US-trained random forest.

In regard to this clone: Its antigen is currently not known. Base qualities are missing; no much larger clone stands one base away.

Genomic DNA was extracted from sorted cells with the Quick-DNA Microprep Kit. TCRbeta DNA was amplified with the immunoSEQ hsTCRbeta kit following the manufacturer's protocol. An Illumina MiSeq instrument was used to sequence the TCRbeta libraries. For the original study's pipeline: Removing out-of-frame sequences left 2 million to 2.5 million distinct TCRbeta sequences, an average of about 67,000 per individual. Each individual was scored using the number of approximately 160 previously reported CMV-associated TCRbeta sequences that the individual carried and the total number of productive distinct TCRbeta sequences. A beta-binomial model was reimplemented in Python, and scikit-learn random forests with default parameters were trained on data from the US cohort. Classifier performance on the Belgian cohort was summarized as median AUC with percentile confidence intervals calculated over 10,000 bootstrap iterations. The source is immuneACCESS, and TCRdb retained only in-frame sequences with V and J called. Part of the clones is not carried over; for the studies checked, unresolved V genes explain less than half of this, and the remainder is unexplained. That table is the source of V, J and clone size, and D and trimming were worked out from the DNA. For this sample the table gives about 58,000 clones, of which 82% were detected only once. The ten most abundant clones make up roughly 0.5% of the sample.

The CDR3 contains 16 residues, cysteine and phenylalanine counted. Just the 48-base CDR3 DNA is kept, in frame starting at base 1. V is trimmed back by 2 bases and J by 5 bases, and the junction contains 10 bases that no gene match accounts for. The germline V gene specifies MNHNS as CDR1 and SASEGT as CDR2. Single viable CD3+CD4+CD8-CD45RO+ cells were sorted as memory CD4+ T cells on a FACSAria II. CMV serostatus was assessed using a Roche Elecsys assay, by which serum IgG against CMV pp150, pp28, p38 and p52 was detected. Once the samples were thawed, total CD4+ T cells were enriched through positive selection using CD4 magnetic microbeads. Samples originated from another study that specifically interrogated the CD4+ T cell memory repertoire. Following standard operating procedures, peripheral blood mononuclear cells were isolated and cryopreserved, while serum was kept at -80 degrees C. Staining used CD3-PerCP (BW264/56), CD4-APC (RPA-T4), CD45RO-PE (UCHT1) and CD8-Pacific Orange (3B5) antibodies, with Sytox blue excluding non-viable cells.

This clonotype was sampled from an adult in good health and CMV-seronegative. Some clones in this sample may be carry-over from other donors' samples. The sample consisted of memory CD4+ T cells from blood. The V and J segments used are TRBV6-1 and TRBJ2-5, and 8 bases in between align with TRBD2. The CDR3 amino acid sequence is: CASSELSGRDWETQYF. The nucleotide sequence is TGTGCCAGCAGTGAACTTTCCGGGAGGGATTGGGAGACCCAGTACTTC.